This is a list of T cell receptor beta chains from one sample in a study of a mutant IDH1 vaccine in newly diagnosed glioma. Their antigens remain unidentified. The protocol was immunoSEQ multiplex PCR, while the TCRdb copy is restricted to in-frame clones and leaves out a portion. The sample has about 60,000 clones; about 86% are singletons. The sample consisted of PBMCs, taken from a glioma patient whose treatment included an IDH1 peptide vaccine. All receptors come from a man in his forties with glioma. The CDR3 runs from the conserved cysteine through the conserved F or W. D genes are given only for firm matches. Rows may omit the clone size; those that give it use once, few, many or a size class.

J	V	D	size	DNA	CDR3
TRBJ2-3	TRBV5-4	-	-	TGTGCCAGCAGCTGGAGGGACCACGGCACAGATACGCAGTATTTT	CASSWRDHGTDTQYF
TRBJ2-1	TRBV5-1	-	-	TGCGCCAGCAGCTTGGCCCCGCGGGTTTACCGCTCCTACAATGAGCAGTTCTTC	CASSLAPRVYRSYNEQFF
TRBJ2-1	TRBV5-4	TRBD2	-	TGTGCCAGCAGCATAATAACCGGGACTAGCGGGAGGGATGAGCAGTTCTTC	CASSIITGTSGRDEQFF
TRBJ2-3	TRBV7-6	-	-	TGTGCCAGCAGGAGAGGACTAATCGGAGATACGCAGTATTTT	CASRRGLIGDTQYF
TRBJ2-3	TRBV5-1	-	-	TGCGCCAGCAGCTTGGGGTCTTACACAGATACGCAGTATTTT	CASSLGSYTDTQYF
TRBJ2-7	TRBV30	-	-	TGTGCCTGGACCATCCGAAACCCATTCTTATACGAGCAGTACTTC	CAWTIRNPFLYEQYF
TRBJ2-7	TRBV6-1	TRBD1	-	TGTGCCAGTACCCGGGACAGGGCCGGCTACGAGCAGTACTTC	CASTRDRAGYEQYF
TRBJ2-7	TRBV2	TRBD1	once	TGTGCCAGCAGTGACCCCCGGACAGGGGATTACGAGCAGTACTTC	CASSDPRTGDYEQYF
TRBJ2-1	TRBV7-8	TRBD2	-	TGTGCCAGCAGCTTAGTGGCTAGCGGGAGGAAGGGTAATGAGCAGTTCTTC	CASSLVASGRKGNEQFF
TRBJ2-7	TRBV21-1	-	-	TGTGCCAGCAGCAAAAAAAAATGGGTTTGCAGTCCCCCCTACGAGCAGTACTTC	CASSKKKWVCSPPYEQYF
TRBJ1-2	TRBV27	TRBD1	-	TGTGCCAGCAGAACAATACCGGGACAGGGGAATAACTATGGCTACACCTTC	CASRTIPGQGNNYGYTF
TRBJ1-5	TRBV5-6	-	few	TGTGCCAGCAACATTAGGGGTGCCAGTCAGCCCCAGCATTTT	CASNIRGASQPQHF
TRBJ1-5	TRBV4-2	-	-	TGTGCCAGCAGCCGCCTAGGGGGTTTGGAGCCCCAGCATTTT	CASSRLGGLEPQHF
TRBJ2-1	TRBV5-1	TRBD2	-	TGCGCCAGCAGCTTGGGATCGGCTAGCGGGACCAATGAGCAGTTCTTC	CASSLGSASGTNEQFF
TRBJ2-1	TRBV7-9	-	medium-sized	TGTGCCAGCAGCTTAGCGGGAGTCGGCTACAATGAGCAGTTCTTC	CASSLAGVGYNEQFF
TRBJ1-2	TRBV6-1	-	-	TGTGCCAGCAGCCAGGGACGCCTGGGGAACTATGGCTACACCTTC	CASSQGRLGNYGYTF
TRBJ2-3	TRBV18	TRBD1	-	TGTGCCAGCTCACCAGCCGGGACAGGGTTCACAGATACGCAGTATTTT	CASSPAGTGFTDTQYF
TRBJ2-3	TRBV6-4	TRBD2	-	TGTGCCAGCCGGCCCGAACCGTTAGCGGGAGGCAGTACGCAGTATTTT	CASRPEPLAGGSTQYF
TRBJ2-1	TRBV29-1	TRBD2	-	TGCAGCGTTGTGTCCGGGGGGTCCTACAATGAGCAGTTCTTC	CSVVSGGSYNEQFF
TRBJ2-2	TRBV4-2	-	-	TGTGCCAGCAGCCAAAGGGGGTCAGGGGATAGCATCGGGGAGCTGTTTTTT	CASSQRGSGDSIGELFF
TRBJ2-7	TRBV4-1	-	-	TGCGCCAGCAGCCAAGCCGCGGGGGCAGGAGTTTTTCACGAGCAGTACTTC	CASSQAAGAGVFHEQYF
TRBJ2-3	TRBV6-5	-	-	TGTGCCAGCAGTTACTTCTCGGGAGATACGCAGTATTTT	CASSYFSGDTQYF
TRBJ2-3	TRBV9	-	-	TGTGCCAGCAGCGTAGACGGGAGCCTTTTGGGCACAGATACGCAGTATTTT	CASSVDGSLLGTDTQYF
TRBJ2-7	TRBV5-6	-	-	TGTGCCAGCAGCTTGGTGGTTAAAGACGAGCAGTACTTC	CASSLVVKDEQYF
TRBJ2-1	TRBV19	TRBD2	-	TGTGCCAGTTCCTTCGGGGGGAGATACAATGAGCAGTTCTTC	CASSFGGRYNEQFF
TRBJ2-5	TRBV7-2	-	once	TGTGCCAGCAGCCGGGACTTGGCGGAGACCCAGTACTTC	CASSRDLAETQYF
TRBJ1-2	TRBV29-1	-	-	TGCAGCGTTGAAGGGACTAACTATGGCTACACCTTC	CSVEGTNYGYTF
TRBJ2-7	TRBV28	-	-	TGTGCCAGCAGTCCTGACAACTACGAGCAGTACTTC	CASSPDNYEQYF
TRBJ1-4	TRBV27	TRBD1	-	TGTGCCAGCAGGCAGTGGACAGGGGGGGATGAAAAACTGTTTTTT	CASRQWTGGDEKLFF
TRBJ2-3	TRBV9	-	-	TGTGCCAGCAGCGTAGCTAGGGGGGCAGATACGCAGTATTTT	CASSVARGADTQYF
TRBJ2-5	TRBV4-1	-	-	TGCGCCAGCAGCCAACTCCCCCCAGACAGCGGAGAGACCCAGTACTTC	CASSQLPPDSGETQYF
TRBJ1-5	TRBV29-1	-	-	TGCAGCGTTGGGGGTGGGAGCAATCAGCCCCAGCATTTT	CSVGGGSNQPQHF
TRBJ2-7	TRBV6-6	-	-	TGTGCCAGCAGTTACCTCGGGACCGCCTACAACGAGCAGTACTTC	CASSYLGTAYNEQYF
TRBJ2-7	TRBV11-3	-	-	TGTGCCAGCAGCTTAACAGCGACCTACGAGCAGTACTTC	CASSLTATYEQYF
TRBJ1-2	TRBV4-3	-	-	TGCGCCAGCAGCCAAGGAGGCCTCTCTCGAGGCTACACCTTC	CASSQGGLSRGYTF
TRBJ1-3	TRBV4-1	-	-	TGCGCCAGCAGCCGTGAATACAGTTATCCTGGAAACACCATATATTTT	CASSREYSYPGNTIYF
TRBJ2-3	TRBV4-1	-	-	TGCGCCAGCAGCCAAGCCGGGACCGGAGATACGCAGTATTTT	CASSQAGTGDTQYF
TRBJ2-7	TRBV6-6	TRBD2	-	TGTGCCAGCAGTAACCCGGGACTAGCGATATTTTTC	CASSNPGLAIFF
TRBJ1-2	TRBV10-3	TRBD1	medium-sized	TGTGCACGGGACAGGGGCGGCTACACCTTC	CARDRGGYTF
TRBJ2-5	TRBV19	TRBD2	-	TGTGCCAGTAGTATGGGGACTAGCCCAGAGACCCAGTACTTC	CASSMGTSPETQYF